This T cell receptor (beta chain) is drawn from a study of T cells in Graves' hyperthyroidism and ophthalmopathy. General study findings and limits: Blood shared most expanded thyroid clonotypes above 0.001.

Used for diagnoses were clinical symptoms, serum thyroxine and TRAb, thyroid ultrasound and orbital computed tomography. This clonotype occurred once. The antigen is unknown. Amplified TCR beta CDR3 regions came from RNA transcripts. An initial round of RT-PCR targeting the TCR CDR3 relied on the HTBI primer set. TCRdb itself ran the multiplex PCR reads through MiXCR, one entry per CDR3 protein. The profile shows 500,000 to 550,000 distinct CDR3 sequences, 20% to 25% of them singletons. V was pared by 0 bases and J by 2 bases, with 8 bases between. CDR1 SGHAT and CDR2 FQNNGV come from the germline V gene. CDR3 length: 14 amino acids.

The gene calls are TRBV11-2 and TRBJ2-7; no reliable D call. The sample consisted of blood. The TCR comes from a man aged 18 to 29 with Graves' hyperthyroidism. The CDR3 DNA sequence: TGTGCCAGCAGCTTAGACATTGGGACCTACGAGCAGTACTTC. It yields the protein CASSLDIGTYEQYF.